The 32 T cell receptor beta chains below were found in one sample sequenced in a study of blood T cells in healthy people across ages. For the second PCR, which ran for about 6 to 11 cycles, a sample-barcoded 5' primer and a J-beta primer mix were used. TCRdb analysed the 5' RACE reads with MiXCR anew, one entry per CDR3 protein. In the table there are roughly 860,000 distinct CDR3 sequences, less than 80% of which are singletons. Sequenced material: blood. The origin of the receptors is a man aged 25 to 40 in good health.

The chain is built from TRBV20-1 and TRBJ1-2; the D is unclear. CDR1 is DFQATT and CDR2 is SNEGSKA in the germline V gene (reference sequence). This CDR3 contains 11 residues. V gave up 4 bases and J gave up 8 bases, with 11 bases separating them. The CDR3 DNA sequence: TGCAGTGCTATGTCCTTGTGGGGCTACACCTTC. As protein: CSAMSLWGYTF.

This rearrangement joins TRBV28 to TRBJ1-1, with D unclear. Germline V CDR1 and CDR2: MDHEN, SYDVKM. The CDR3 length is 14 residues. V lost 1 base and J 5 bases, leaving 11 bases between the germline ends. CDR3 coding DNA: TGTGCCAGCAGTTTATCGGGCTTTGGGACTGAAGCTTTCTTT. The encoded protein is CASSLSGFGTEAFF. Together with reference TRBV28 and TRBJ1-1, the CDR3 gives the full variable domain: DVKVTQSSRYLVKRTGEKVFLECVQDMDHENMFWYRQDPGLGLRLIYFSYDVKMKEKGDIPEGYSVSREKKERFSLILESASTNQTSMYLCASSLSGFGTEAFFGQGTRLTVV.

The count of this clonotype is one. This chain joins TRBV12-3 or TRBV12-4 and TRBJ1-4, with D uncertain. V lost 3 bases and J 0 bases, leaving 11 bases between the germline ends. The CDR3 consists of 16 residues. CDR3 region: CASSFGQSATNEKLFF. CDR3 in DNA: TGTGCCAGCAGTTTTGGGCAGTCTGCAACTAATGAAAAACTGTTTTTT.

This rearrangement joins TRBV28 to TRBJ2-7, with D perhaps matching TRBD2 (6 bases). CDR1 is MDHEN, CDR2 SYDVKM, per germline. V was clipped by 2 bases and J by 6 bases, with 14 bases between them. CDR3 length: 14 residues. CDR3 amino acids: CASSLGRGSGEQYF. The CDR3 DNA reads TGTGCCAGCAGTTTAGGCCGGGGGTCGGGCGAGCAGTACTTC.

This clonotype was recorded a few times. The chain recombines TRBV7-6 with TRBJ2-5; D is undetermined. CDR3 length: 17 residues. Germline-derived CDR1 and CDR2 are SGHVS and FNYEAQ. Trimming removed 0 bases from V and 1 base from J, with 15 bases in between. The CDR3 DNA reads TGTGCCAGCAGCTTAGCGCGCAATCTTCGTTTCCAAGAGACCCAGTACTTC. Amino acid sequence: CASSLARNLRFQETQYF. The entire variable domain, with the rest obtained from reference TRBV7-6 and TRBJ2-5, is as follows: GAGVSQSPRYKVTKRGQDVALRCDPISGHVSLYWYRQALGQGPEFLTYFNYEAQQDKSGLPNDRFSAERPEGSISTLTIQRTEQRDSAMYRCASSLARNLRFQETQYFGPGTRLLVL.

As regards this clonotype: The germline gene is not matched at one end of the junction; a read error may be the cause. This chain joins TRBV20-1 and TRBJ2-7, with TRBD1 identical over 10 bases. Germline-derived CDR1 and CDR2 are DFQATT and SNEGSKA (reference sequence). This CDR3 is 14 amino acids long. The CDR3 spells CSAPGTGVSHEQYF. The DNA of the CDR3 is TGCAGTGCTCCCGGGACAGGGGTCTCCCACGAGCAGTACTTC.

The chain has TRBV6-5 and TRBJ1-4; 8 nucleotides agree with TRBD1. The V segment lost 6 bases and the J segment 2 bases; nucleotides outside the gene matches: 5. The CDR3 length is 15 residues. Germline V gives CDR1 MNHEY, CDR2 SVGAGI. The CDR3 DNA is TGTGCCAGCAGCCCCAGGGGGCTGACTAATGAAAAACTGTTTTTT. Amino acid sequence: CASSPRGLTNEKLFF.

The rearrangement uses TRBV9 and TRBJ2-7; tentative D call: TRBD1 (6 bases). Germline V gene data show CDR1 as SGDLS and CDR2 as YYNGEE. The CDR3 sequence is 13 residues long. V lost 4 bases and J 3 bases, leaving 11 bases between the germline ends. Here the CDR3 reads CASSPVGGYEQYF. CDR3 sequence (DNA): TGTGCCAGCAGCCCAGTAGGGGGCTACGAGCAGTACTTC.

The chain is built from TRBV6-6 and TRBJ1-3, with unresolved D. This CDR3 contains 16 residues. V was shortened by 6 bases and J by 1 base, with 16 bases between the two germline ends. Looked up from germline, CDR1 is MNHNY and CDR2 is SVGAGI (reference sequence). The CDR3 spells CASRSESGRSGNTIYF. The CDR3 DNA reads TGTGCCAGCAGGTCCGAGTCTGGTCGGTCTGGAAACACCATATATTTT.

V gene TRBV28 combines with J gene TRBJ2-3; weak D call: TRBD1 (7 bases). Germline V gene lookup returns CDR1 MDHEN and CDR2 SYDVKM. Deletions cut 1 base from V and 4 bases from J, with 12 bases between. The CDR3 length is 15 residues. Here the CDR3 reads CASSLLDREADTQYF. CDR3 bases: TGTGCCAGCAGTTTATTAGACAGGGAGGCAGATACGCAGTATTTT.

CDR3 nucleotides: TGCAGTGCTACCCGGGACAGGGGAGTCTACGAGCAGTACTTC. This sequence encodes CSATRDRGVYEQYF. The chain couples TRBV20-1 to TRBJ2-7; TRBD1 matches at 10 bases. Trimming removed 4 bases from V and 3 bases from J; junction bases left unmatched: 6. The CDR3 contains 14 residues. Germline lookup yields CDR1 DFQATT and CDR2 SNEGSKA (reference sequence).

This clonotype was observed a few times. The V and J genes are TRBV5-1 and TRBJ1-5; unclear D gene. From germline, CDR1 is SGHRS and CDR2 YFSETQ. CDR3 length: 13 amino acids. Trimming left V 0 bases short and J 5 bases short, with 6 bases between. CDR3 in amino acids: CASSLEADQPQHF. CDR3 DNA sequence: TGCGCCAGCAGCTTGGAGGCTGATCAGCCCCAGCATTTT.

This chain joins TRBV28 and TRBJ2-4; 10 bases align to TRBD2. The CDR3 totals 14 residues. Germline trimming cut 1 base from V and 8 bases from J; bases unmatched to any gene: 2. Germline V gives CDR1 MDHEN, CDR2 SYDVKM. CDR3 DNA: TGTGCCAGCAGTTTATTCGGGACTAGCGACATTCAGTACTTC. This codes for CASSLFGTSDIQYF.

This clonotype came up once. The CDR3 protein is CASSSFPPGLAFNEQFF. CDR3 DNA: TGTGCCAGCAGTTCGTTCCCTCCGGGACTGGCCTTTAATGAGCAGTTCTTC. The chain joins TRBV6-6 to TRBJ2-1; TRBD2 might be the D (6 bases). V shed 4 bases and J shed 7 bases, with 23 bases lying between them. The germline V gene has CDR1 MNHNY and CDR2 SVGAGI (reference sequence). The CDR3 length is 17 residues.

This clonotype came up a few times. The chain employs TRBV2 and TRBJ2-3; 8 bases align to TRBD2. V trimming: 4 bases; J trimming: 1 base; junction bases outside the gene matches: 4. Germline V CDR1 and CDR2: SNHLY, FYNNEI. The CDR3 runs 15 residues. CDR3 residues: CASSGAGAGTDTQYF. DNA for the CDR3: TGTGCCAGCAGTGGAGCGGGGGCCGGCACAGATACGCAGTATTTT.

The chain joins TRBV20-1 to TRBJ2-3, with TRBD1 matching over 10 bases. The junction had 6 bases not matched to a gene; V was cut back by 5 bases and J by 4 bases. This CDR3 comprises 14 residues. Per the germline V gene, CDR1 is DFQATT and CDR2 is SNEGSKA (reference sequence). This CDR3 is CSAGWDRGADTQYF. CDR3 DNA: TGCAGTGCTGGATGGGACAGGGGCGCAGATACGCAGTATTTT.

This chain links TRBV9 with TRBJ1-2; 12 bases line up with TRBD1. The CDR3 loop spans 15 amino acids. CDR1 is SGDLS, CDR2 YYNGEE, per germline. V shed 4 bases and J 7 bases; nucleotides not matched to a gene: 8. The CDR3 coding sequence is TGTGCCAGCAGCACGGGACAGGGGGCTCCGACTGGCTACACCTTC. It codes for CASSTGQGAPTGYTF.

The genes are TRBV7-9 and TRBJ1-4; possible D gene TRBD1, 6 bases. This CDR3 is 12 amino acids long. The germline V gene encodes CDR1 SEHNR and CDR2 FQNEAQ (reference sequence). V dropped 5 bases and J dropped 16 bases, with 17 bases sitting between them. CDR3 protein: CASSESGGTGFF. Here the CDR3 DNA reads TGTGCCAGCAGCGAATCTGGGGGCACGGGGTTTTTT.

J is TRBJ2-3 and V is TRBV4-2; the D gene could be TRBD1 or TRBD2 (5 bases each). Germline V CDR1 and CDR2: LGHNA, YNFKEQ. The CDR3 totals 14 residues. V lost 4 bases, J lost 0 bases, and 8 bases lay in between. The chain's CDR3 is CASSLRESTDTQYF. The CDR3, as DNA: TGTGCCAGCAGCCTCAGGGAGAGCACAGATACGCAGTATTTT.

The chain links TRBV4-3 to TRBJ2-3; TRBD2 matches 10 bases. The CDR3 runs 20 residues. CDR1 is LGHNA and CDR2 is YSLEER in the germline V gene. With 0 bases clipped from V and 0 bases from J, the junction kept 12 bases outside the gene matches. The chain's CDR3 is CASSQDPLTLAGASTDTQYF. The CDR3 nucleotides are TGCGCCAGCAGCCAAGATCCCTTAACCCTAGCGGGGGCTAGCACAGATACGCAGTATTTT.

This clonotype was seen once. The rearrangement joins TRBV4-2 to TRBJ2-7; D uncertain. The V end was cut by 0 bases, the J end by 2 bases, with 11 bases between. Germline V gene lookup returns CDR1 LGHNA and CDR2 YNFKEQ. The CDR3 is 15 residues long. CDR3: CASSQDTAGTYEQYF. CDR3 sequence (DNA): TGTGCCAGCAGCCAAGATACGGCAGGTACCTACGAGCAGTACTTC.

The gene calls are TRBV5-4 and TRBJ2-7; D gene unclear. CDR1 SGHNT and CDR2 YYREEE come from the germline V gene (reference sequence). CDR3 size: 16 residues. V lost 1 base and J lost 0, with 14 bases in between. In nucleotides, the CDR3 is TGTGCCAGCAGCTTGACCGGTCTGACGGTCTCCTACGAGCAGTACTTC. Translation gives CASSLTGLTVSYEQYF.

This chain links TRBV5-1 with TRBJ1-6, with D unclear. V shed 1 base and J shed 3 bases, with 11 bases lying between them. CDR1 is SGHRS, CDR2 YFSETQ, per germline. This CDR3 region has 16 residues. The CDR3 region has the DNA TGCGCCAGCAGCTTGAGTGGCAGTCGCTATAATTCACCCCTCCACTTT. It is translated as CASSLSGSRYNSPLHF. Full variable domain (rest looked up from reference TRBV5-1 and TRBJ1-6): KAGVTQTPRYLIKTRGQQVTLSCSPISGHRSVSWYQQTPGQGLQFLFEYFSETQRNKGNFPGRFSGRQFSNSRSEMNVSTLELGDSALYLCASSLSGSRYNSPLHFGNGTRLTVT.

Here the CDR3 DNA reads TGTGCCAGCAGCTTAGGATATTCTAGCTCCTACGAGCAGTACTTC. The encoded protein is CASSLGYSSSYEQYF. This chain connects TRBV7-2 to TRBJ2-7; D is undetermined. The CDR3 is made up of 15 amino acids. Germline lookup yields CDR1 SGHTA and CDR2 FQGNSA. Trimming left V 1 base short and J 0 bases short, with 10 bases between.

This clonotype was observed once. The chain has TRBV20-1 and TRBJ2-3; TRBD2 matches at 12 bases. The V segment lost 1 base and the J segment 5 bases; nucleotides outside the gene matches: 10. Germline CDR1 reads DFQATT; CDR2 reads SNEGSKA (reference sequence). The CDR3 length is 17 residues. CDR3 sequence: CSARAPLAGGRGDTQYF. DNA for the CDR3: TGCAGTGCTAGAGCCCCACTAGCGGGGGGCAGGGGAGATACGCAGTATTTT.

The V call is TRBV20-1, the J call TRBJ2-1; no firm D call. CDR1 is DFQATT and CDR2 is SNEGSKA in the germline V gene (reference sequence). The CDR3 spans 13 residues. V was shortened by 1 base and J by 5 bases, with 9 bases between the two germline ends. In DNA, the CDR3 is TGCAGTGCTAGAGCGGCTCCCAACAATGAGCAGTTCTTC. Translation gives CSARAAPNNEQFF.

There are a few counts of this clonotype. The chain combines TRBV4-3 with TRBJ2-4; TRBD2 matches at 8 bases. The DNA end lines up better with TRBJ2-7; the J call may be wrong. Germline values: CDR1 LGHNA, CDR2 YSLEER. This CDR3 spans 16 amino acids. In DNA form, the CDR3 reads TGCGCCAGCAGCCAAGAAGTGGCGGGGGGTCTGGACGAGCAGTACTTC. It encodes CASSQEVAGGLDEQYF.

The chain couples TRBV5-1 to TRBJ2-5; 8 nucleotides line up with TRBD1. Trimming removed 3 bases from V and 5 bases from J; junction bases left unmatched: 9. Germline assignment: CDR1 SGHRS and CDR2 YFSETQ. CDR3 size: 15 residues. CDR3 in DNA: TGCGCCAGCAGCTCTTCCCCCGGGACAGGCGAGACCCAGTACTTC. Protein sequence: CASSSSPGTGETQYF.

Details on this clonotype: Germline is not matched at one junction end, which may reflect a read error. The V call is TRBV9, the J call TRBJ1-6; D ambiguous. The CDR3 loop spans 16 amino acids. CDR1 and CDR2 (germline): SGDLS, YYNGEE. The CDR3 spells CASSANPSANNSPPHF. The DNA of the CDR3 is TGTGCCAGCAGCGCCAATCCTTCAGCCAATAATTCACCCCCCCACTTT.

V is TRBV9 and J is TRBJ1-2; D is ambiguous. V lost 0 bases, J lost 3 bases, and 9 bases lay in between. The germline CDR1 and CDR2 sequences are SGDLS and YYNGEE. CDR3 length: 14 amino acids. CDR3 nucleotide sequence: TGTGCCAGCAGCGTAGCTGGCACCGACTATGGCTACACCTTC. Protein: CASSVAGTDYGYTF.

This clonotype was seen a handful of times. The rearrangement uses TRBV12-3 or TRBV12-4 and TRBJ2-3; 7 bases match TRBD2. The CDR3 is made up of 17 amino acids. With V trimmed by 5 bases and J by 2 bases, 13 bases remained unmatched. CDR3 in DNA: TGTGCCAGCAGTCCCCCGTCGGCTAGCGGCCTCACAGATACGCAGTATTTT. Its protein is CASSPPSASGLTDTQYF.

The V and J genes are TRBV12-5 and TRBJ2-3; D is possibly TRBD2 (6 bases). Trimming cost V 4 bases and J 0 bases, with 11 bases left between them. This CDR3 comprises 15 residues. Germline CDR1 LGHNT, CDR2 FRNRAP. The CDR3 spells CASGSLRGSTDTQYF. As DNA, the CDR3 is TGTGCTAGTGGTTCCCTGCGGGGAAGCACAGATACGCAGTATTTT.